These 9 T cell receptor beta chains were all obtained from the same sample, sequenced in a study of OX40 agonist ivuxolimab in advanced cancers. Clones were sequenced by immunoSEQ multiplex PCR, and TCRdb holds only the in-frame ones, with some missing. The top ten hold approximately 0.47% of the sample, which has 65,000 to 95,000 clones, 85% to 90% seen once. The sample here was CD4+ or CD8+ T cells sorted from blood, taken in a trial of the OX40 agonist ivuxolimab. These receptor sequences come from an adult with an advanced solid tumor such as melanoma, head and neck, liver or kidney cancer.

CDR3 sequence reads: CASSAGIGDGELFF. The CDR3 nucleotides are TGTGCCAGCAGTGCAGGGATTGGAGACGGGGAGCTGTTTTTT. The V and J genes are TRBV7-3 and TRBJ2-2, with D perhaps matching TRBD1 (5 bases). Germline V lookup: CDR1 SGHTA, CDR2 FQGTGA. Trimming removed 6 bases from V and 7 bases from J, with 15 bases in between. CDR3 size: 14 residues.

This clone was recorded only once. The CDR3 DNA reads as TGTGCAAGTCGCTTAGCGGGGGCAGGGGGCCCTGATCACTACAATGAGCAGTTCTTC. Protein sequence: CASRLAGAGGPDHYNEQFF. This chain uses TRBV12-2 with TRBJ2-1; the D call in the table, TRBD1, was not verified against the DNA. TRBV12-2 is assigned pseudogene status. The CDR3 is 19 amino acids.

Here the CDR3 DNA reads TGTGCCAGCAGCTTAAGGGACAGCAGCGGGGGGGTAGCTTTCTTT. Translating it yields CASSLRDSSGGVAFF. The V gene is TRBV7-8, the J gene TRBJ1-1, with 7 bases that match TRBD1. CDR3 length: 15 amino acids. Germline V lookup: CDR1 SGHVS, CDR2 FQNEAQ. Unmatched junction bases numbered 13, after V lost 2 bases and J lost 10 bases.

The rearrangement joins TRBV12-5 to TRBJ2-1; TRBD2 matches 8 bases. The V segment lost 2 bases and the J segment 9 bases; nucleotides outside the gene matches: 6. The CDR3 totals 14 residues. The germline gives CDR1 LGHNT, CDR2 FRNRAP. In DNA form, the CDR3 reads TGTGCTAGTGGTTTGACGGGGGGGCCCGTTGAGCAGTTCTTC. Residues: CASGLTGGPVEQFF.

The rearrangement links TRBV7-9 to TRBJ1-1, with D unresolved. The CDR3 is made up of 13 amino acids. Germline CDR1 SEHNR, CDR2 FQNEAQ (reference sequence). Trimming took 5 bases from V and 1 from J, leaving 8 bases between them. The CDR3 loop reads CASSGIKNTEAFF. The CDR3 DNA reads as TGTGCCAGCAGCGGGATTAAGAACACTGAAGCTTTCTTT.

This sequence joins TRBV5-6 and TRBJ1-1; D not resolved. Trimming stripped 4 bases from V and 6 bases from J, with 13 bases between. The CDR3 sequence is 13 residues long. The V gene's germline CDR1 is SGHDT and CDR2 YYEEEE. This CDR3 is CASSLSERSEAFF. DNA of the CDR3: TGTGCCAGCAGCCTCTCGGAGCGATCTGAAGCTTTCTTT.

The J gene is TRBJ1-2, the V gene TRBV14, with D unclear. Deletions cut 1 base from V and 8 bases from J, with 14 bases between. Looked up from germline, CDR1 is SGHDN and CDR2 is FVKESK. The CDR3 spans 14 residues. CDR3 sequence: CASSQVSGRGGYTF. Written as DNA, the CDR3 is TGTGCCAGCAGCCAAGTGAGTGGGCGAGGAGGCTACACCTTC. The full variable domain, completed using reference TRBV14 and TRBJ1-2, is EAGVTQFPSHSVIEKGQTVTLRCDPISGHDNLYWYRRVMGKEIKFLLHFVKESKQDESGMPNNRFLAERTGGTYSTLKVQPAELEDSGVYFCASSQVSGRGGYTFGSGTRLTVV.

This chain uses TRBV5-5 with TRBJ2-5; D is possibly TRBD1 (6 bases). Germline CDR1 is SGHKS and CDR2 is YYEKEE (reference sequence). The length of the CDR3 is 14 residues. Trimming pared 0 bases from V and 0 bases from J, leaving 6 bases between. CDR3 in DNA: TGTGCCAGCAGCTTGGCAGGGGACCAAGAGACCCAGTACTTC. It codes for CASSLAGDQETQYF. The variable domain in full, with the rest retrieved from reference TRBV5-5 and TRBJ2-5, is DAGVTQSPTHLIKTRGQQVTLRCSPISGHKSVSWYQQVLGQGPQFIFQYYEKEERGRGNFPDRFSARQFPNYSSELNVNALLLGDSALYLCASSLAGDQETQYFGPGTRLLVL.

J is TRBJ1-4 and V is TRBV11-2; D is unresolved. The V end lost 5 bases, the J end lost 6 bases, and 10 bases lay between the germline ends. Germline CDR1 reads SGHAT; CDR2 reads FQNNGV. The CDR3 length is 13 residues. The CDR3 reads CASSQLRDEKLFF. The CDR3 nucleotides read TGTGCCAGCAGCCAACTTCGCGATGAAAAACTGTTTTTT.